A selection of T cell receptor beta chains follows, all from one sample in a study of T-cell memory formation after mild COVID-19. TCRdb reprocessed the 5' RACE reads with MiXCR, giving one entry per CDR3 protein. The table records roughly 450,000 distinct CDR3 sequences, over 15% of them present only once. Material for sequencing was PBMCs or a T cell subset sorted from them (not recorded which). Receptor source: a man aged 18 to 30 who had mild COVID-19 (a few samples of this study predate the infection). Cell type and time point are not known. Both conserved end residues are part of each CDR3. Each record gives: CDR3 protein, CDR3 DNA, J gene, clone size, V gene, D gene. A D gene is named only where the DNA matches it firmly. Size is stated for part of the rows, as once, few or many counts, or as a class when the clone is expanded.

CDR3: CASSLSGTAPGNTIYF
DNA: TGTGCCAGCAGTTTATCCGGGACTGCTCCCGGAAACACCATATATTTT
J: TRBJ1-3
size: few
V: TRBV6-5
D: -

CDR3: CASSPQAKGTEAFF
DNA: TGTGCCAGCAGTCCACAGGCCAAGGGCACTGAAGCTTTCTTT
J: TRBJ1-1
size: few
V: TRBV28
D: -

CDR3: CASSQEPDTQYF
DNA: TGTGCCAGCAGCCAAGAACCAGATACGCAGTATTTT
J: TRBJ2-3
size: few
V: TRBV3-1
D: -

CDR3: CASSPQQGVRGEQFF
DNA: TGCGCCAGCAGCCCCCAACAGGGGGTCCGGGGTGAGCAGTTCTTC
J: TRBJ2-1
size: few
V: TRBV5-1
D: TRBD1

CDR3: CASSITGQFYGYTF
DNA: TGTGCCAGCAGTATCACAGGACAGTTCTATGGCTACACCTTC
J: TRBJ1-2
size: -
V: TRBV6-5
D: -

CDR3: CASSLQGGLGNQPQHF
DNA: TGTGCCAGCAGCCTTCAGGGGGGCCTCGGCAATCAGCCCCAGCATTTT
J: TRBJ1-5
size: few
V: TRBV3-1
D: TRBD1

CDR3: CASSLTGLPEAFF
DNA: TGCGCCAGCAGCCTAACAGGGCTCCCTGAAGCTTTCTTT
J: TRBJ1-1
size: few
V: TRBV4-1
D: -

CDR3: CASSLETSGIRETQYF
DNA: TGTGCCAGCAGCTTAGAGACTAGCGGTATCCGAGAGACCCAGTACTTC
J: TRBJ2-5
size: -
V: TRBV7-8
D: TRBD2

CDR3: CASRAVLTDTQYF
DNA: TGTGCCAGCCGGGCGGTCCTCACAGATACGCAGTATTTT
J: TRBJ2-3
size: -
V: TRBV7-2
D: -

CDR3: CATSRDWTGGSEQFF
DNA: TGTGCCACCAGCAGAGATTGGACAGGGGGCAGTGAGCAGTTCTTC
J: TRBJ2-1
size: -
V: TRBV15
D: TRBD1

CDR3: CASSQARGDSSYEQYF
DNA: TGTGCCAGCAGCCAAGCCCGGGGCGATAGCTCCTACGAGCAGTACTTC
J: TRBJ2-7
size: few
V: TRBV4-2
D: -

CDR3: CASSLGEFNTQYF
DNA: TGTGCCAGCAGCCTCGGGGAATTTAATACGCAGTATTTT
J: TRBJ2-3
size: few
V: TRBV12-3/TRBV12-4
D: -

CDR3: CASSFTGQEFLGGYTF
DNA: TGCGCCAGCAGCTTTACGGGACAGGAATTTTTAGGGGGCTACACCTTC
J: TRBJ1-2
size: -
V: TRBV5-1
D: TRBD1

CDR3: CASTLTGTAKDEQFF
DNA: TGTGCCAGCACCTTAACCGGGACAGCTAAGGATGAGCAGTTCTTC
J: TRBJ2-1
size: -
V: TRBV6-5
D: TRBD1

CDR3: CASSPTGVPGQPQHF
DNA: TGTGCCAGCAGCCCAACAGGGGTTCCAGGTCAGCCCCAGCATTTT
J: TRBJ1-5
size: -
V: TRBV9
D: TRBD1

CDR3: CASSSPWGLAGGKGTQYF
DNA: TGTGCCAGCAGCTCCCCTTGGGGACTAGCGGGGGGTAAGGGTACGCAGTATTTT
J: TRBJ2-3
size: few
V: TRBV7-2
D: TRBD2

CDR3: CASSRGRVNYGYTF
DNA: TGCGCCAGCAGTCGGGGCAGGGTCAACTATGGCTACACCTTC
J: TRBJ1-2
size: few
V: TRBV5-1
D: -

CDR3: CASRGQGLKPQHF
DNA: TGTGCCAGCAGGGGACAGGGGCTCAAGCCCCAGCATTTT
J: TRBJ1-5
size: -
V: TRBV28
D: TRBD1

CDR3: CASSLVEETQYF
DNA: TGTGCCAGCAGCTTAGTCGAGGAGACCCAGTACTTC
J: TRBJ2-5
size: many
V: TRBV5-1
D: -

CDR3: CASSHLLGGDTQYF
DNA: TGCGCCAGCAGCCACCTTCTCGGGGGAGATACGCAGTATTTT
J: TRBJ2-3
size: few
V: TRBV4-1
D: -

CDR3: CASSLPTGDHIQYF
DNA: TGCGCCAGCAGCTTGCCGACAGGGGATCACATTCAGTACTTC
J: TRBJ2-4
size: few
V: TRBV5-1
D: TRBD1

CDR3: CASSLGANNEQFF
DNA: TGCGCCAGCAGCTTGGGGGCAAACAATGAGCAGTTCTTC
J: TRBJ2-1
size: many
V: TRBV5-1
D: -

CDR3: CASSQKGNNEQFF
DNA: TGTGCCAGCAGCCAAAAGGGCAACAATGAGCAGTTCTTC
J: TRBJ2-1
size: -
V: TRBV12-3/TRBV12-4
D: -

CDR3: CASSFPSGGGGYTF
DNA: TGCGCCAGCAGCTTCCCTTCAGGGGGCGGTGGCTACACCTTC
J: TRBJ1-2
size: few
V: TRBV5-1
D: TRBD1

CDR3: CASSLAGQGSSPLHF
DNA: TGCGCCAGCAGCTTGGCGGGACAGGGAAGTTCACCCCTCCACTTT
J: TRBJ1-6
size: few
V: TRBV5-1
D: TRBD1

CDR3: CASSLGLAVGEQYF
DNA: TGTGCCAGCAGCTTGGGACTAGCGGTAGGCGAGCAGTACTTC
J: TRBJ2-7
size: few
V: TRBV7-2
D: TRBD2

CDR3: CASSLSSETQYF
DNA: TGTGCCAGCAGCTTATCTTCGGAGACCCAGTACTTC
J: TRBJ2-5
size: -
V: TRBV7-2
D: -

CDR3: CASRGTENTEAFF
DNA: TGTGCCAGCAGAGGTACAGAGAACACTGAAGCTTTCTTT
J: TRBJ1-1
size: -
V: TRBV6-6
D: -

CDR3: CASSSIRGELFF
DNA: TGTGCCAGCAGCTCTATCCGAGGGGAGCTGTTTTTT
J: TRBJ2-2
size: few
V: TRBV7-8
D: -

CDR3: CASSPGLPTGELFF
DNA: TGTGCCAGCTCACCAGGGCTACCCACCGGGGAGCTGTTTTTT
J: TRBJ2-2
size: -
V: TRBV18
D: -

CDR3: CASSAQQTKILYTQYF
DNA: TGTGCCAGCAGCGCCCAACAGACAAAAATCCTCTATACGCAGTATTTT
J: TRBJ2-3
size: -
V: TRBV9
D: -

CDR3: CSARDLTGVGYTF
DNA: TGCAGTGCTAGAGATCTTACGGGAGTTGGCTACACCTTC
J: TRBJ1-2
size: -
V: TRBV20-1
D: -

CDR3: CASSQDRASGGQGPQYF
DNA: TGCGCCAGCAGCCAAGATAGGGCTAGCGGGGGACAAGGGCCCCAGTACTTC
J: TRBJ2-5
size: -
V: TRBV4-3
D: TRBD2

CDR3: CASSLAGGPETQYF
DNA: TGTGCCAGCAGCCTAGCGGGGGGTCCAGAGACCCAGTACTTC
J: TRBJ2-5
size: many
V: TRBV11-2
D: TRBD2

CDR3: CASSQSMTGRWPIEAFF
DNA: TGCGCCAGCAGTCAATCGATGACAGGGCGTTGGCCTATCGAAGCTTTCTTT
J: TRBJ1-1
size: few
V: TRBV23-1
D: TRBD1

CDR3: CASRNIRGSSNTGELFF
DNA: TGTGCCAGCAGAAACATTAGGGGTTCCTCGAACACCGGGGAGCTGTTTTTT
J: TRBJ2-2
size: few
V: TRBV28
D: -

CDR3: CASTEGTSGGTQYF
DNA: TGTGCCAGCACCGAGGGTACTAGCGGGGGTACCCAGTACTTC
J: TRBJ2-5
size: few
V: TRBV2
D: TRBD2

CDR3: CTIVGGRRIRSNEQFF
DNA: TGCACCATTGTTGGGGGCAGGAGGATTCGTAGCAATGAGCAGTTCTTC
J: TRBJ2-1
size: -
V: TRBV29-1
D: -

CDR3: CASRQYPAYFNSPLHF
DNA: TGTGCCAGCAGACAATACCCGGCGTACTTTAATTCACCCCTCCACTTT
J: TRBJ1-6
size: -
V: TRBV11-1
D: -

CDR3: CASSYASADTQYF
DNA: TGTGCCAGCAGTTACGCTAGCGCAGATACGCAGTATTTT
J: TRBJ2-3
size: few
V: TRBV6-5
D: -

CDR3: CASSQGAVDWDEQFF
DNA: TGTGCCAGCAGCCAAGGGGCCGTGGATTGGGATGAGCAGTTCTTC
J: TRBJ2-1
size: many
V: TRBV14
D: -

CDR3: CASRPRTSRNEQFF
DNA: TGTGCCAGCAGGCCCCGGACTAGCCGGAATGAGCAGTTCTTC
J: TRBJ2-1
size: once
V: TRBV6-2/TRBV6-3
D: TRBD2

CDR3: CASSFDLRVGNTIYF
DNA: TGTGCCAGCAGTTTCGACCTACGAGTTGGAAACACCATATATTTT
J: TRBJ1-3
size: -
V: TRBV28
D: -

CDR3: CASSFTGGEEKLFF
DNA: TGTGCCAGCAGTTTCACAGGGGGGGAAGAAAAACTGTTTTTT
J: TRBJ1-4
size: few
V: TRBV12-3/TRBV12-4
D: TRBD1

CDR3: CSARIHNEQFF
DNA: TGCAGTGCTAGAATTCACAATGAGCAGTTCTTC
J: TRBJ2-1
size: -
V: TRBV20-1
D: -

CDR3: CSARDPLTATGANVLTF
DNA: TGCAGTGCTAGAGATCCCCTCACCGCCACTGGGGCCAACGTCCTGACTTTC
J: TRBJ2-6
size: few
V: TRBV20-1
D: -

CDR3: CSARDLAGGPLSTDTQYF
DNA: TGCAGTGCTAGAGATCTAGCGGGGGGCCCTCTAAGCACAGATACGCAGTATTTT
J: TRBJ2-3
size: few
V: TRBV20-1
D: TRBD2

CDR3: CASSHPPMRNIQYF
DNA: TGCGCCAGCAGTCACCCCCCCATGCGAAACATTCAGTACTTC
J: TRBJ2-4
size: -
V: TRBV4-1
D: -

CDR3: CASLGDHTANPNYGYTF
DNA: TGTGCCAGCTTGGGCGACCATACGGCTAACCCTAACTATGGCTACACCTTC
J: TRBJ1-2
size: few
V: TRBV6-1
D: -

CDR3: CASSGQMNTEAFF
DNA: TGTGCCAGCAGCGGACAGATGAACACTGAAGCTTTCTTT
J: TRBJ1-1
size: many
V: TRBV12-3/TRBV12-4
D: -

CDR3: CSAAVQGNNSPLHF
DNA: TGCAGTGCCGCCGTTCAAGGGAACAATTCACCCCTCCACTTT
J: TRBJ1-6
size: -
V: TRBV20-1
D: -

CDR3: CASYFSGELFF
DNA: TGTGCCAGTTACTTCTCCGGGGAGCTGTTTTTT
J: TRBJ2-2
size: many
V: TRBV2
D: -

CDR3: CASSYLRGSYEQYF
DNA: TGTGCCAGCAGTTACCTCAGGGGATCCTACGAGCAGTACTTC
J: TRBJ2-7
size: few
V: TRBV6-2/TRBV6-3
D: -